A selection of T cell receptor beta chains follows, all from one sample in a study of cytomegalovirus exposure and HLA in healthy donors. Method: immunoSEQ multiplex PCR; TCRdb's copy keeps in-frame clones and lacks some. The data show fewer than 250,000 clones, with roughly 87% seen just once and 1% to 1.4% held by the top ten. Source material: PBMCs. The receptor source for this set is a boy under 10 years old in good health and CMV-seronegative. Both conserved end residues are part of each CDR3. D genes are given only for firm matches. The size of a clone is reported for some rows only, either as once, few or many, or as a class for expanded clones.

j_gene | d_gene | v_gene | abundance | CDR3aa | CDR3nt
TRBJ2-1 | TRBD2 | TRBV7-2 | - | CASSWGLAGGSLREQFF | TGTGCCAGCAGCTGGGGACTAGCGGGAGGATCTCTCAGGGAGCAGTTCTTC
TRBJ2-7 | - | TRBV28 | - | CASRSTGQLYEQYF | TGTGCCAGCAGGTCAACGGGACAACTCTACGAGCAGTACTTC
TRBJ2-7 | - | TRBV7-9 | once | CASSSDSTYEQYF | TGTGCCAGCAGCTCCGACTCCACCTACGAGCAGTACTTC
TRBJ2-1 | - | TRBV15 | - | CATSREEQRQFF | TGTGCCACCAGCAGAGAAGAGCAGCGGCAGTTCTTC
TRBJ1-5 | - | TRBV30 | - | CAWSVKQAGQPQHF | TGTGCCTGGAGTGTAAAACAGGCCGGTCAGCCCCAGCATTTT
TRBJ2-3 | TRBD1 | TRBV5-1 | - | CASSFGTAGLLDTDTQYF | TGCGCCAGCAGCTTCGGGACAGCAGGCCTATTAGACACAGATACGCAGTATTTT
TRBJ2-7 | TRBD1 | TRBV15 | - | CATSTWDSDSRGYEQYF | TGTGCCACCAGCACATGGGACAGCGACTCCAGGGGCTACGAGCAGTACTTC
TRBJ2-2 | TRBD1 | TRBV28 | - | CASSFLTGDAGELFF | TGTGCCAGCAGTTTCCTGACAGGGGACGCCGGGGAGCTGTTTTTT
TRBJ1-1 | TRBD1 | TRBV5-4 | once | CASSLGRTGSMNTEAFF | TGTGCCAGCAGCTTGGGACGGACAGGTAGCATGAACACTGAAGCTTTCTTT
TRBJ1-2 | - | TRBV6-1 | - | CASSEAVLGGPLYGYTF | TGTGCCAGCAGTGAAGCGGTCCTCGGGGGACCCCTCTATGGCTACACCTTC
TRBJ1-5 | - | TRBV6-9 | - | CASSYSRAASGPQHF | TGTGCCAGCAGTTATTCGAGGGCGGCCTCGGGACCCCAGCATTTT
TRBJ1-5 | - | TRBV15 | - | CATSRGRRNNQPQHF | TGTGCCACCAGCAGGGGGAGGAGAAACAATCAGCCCCAGCATTTT
TRBJ2-1 | TRBD2 | TRBV5-1 | - | CASSSSRTSGWRNEQFF | TGCGCCAGCAGCTCCTCCCGGACTAGCGGGTGGCGTAATGAGCAGTTCTTC
TRBJ2-3 | - | TRBV28 | - | CAAQTPGGTDTQYF | TGTGCCGCCCAAACCCCGGGGGGCACAGATACGCAGTATTTT
TRBJ2-1 | - | TRBV30 | - | CAWSVAGEQFF | TGTGCCTGGAGTGTTGCAGGAGAGCAGTTCTTC
TRBJ2-7 | TRBD1 | TRBV5-1 | - | CASSFRGSYEQYF | TGCGCCAGCAGCTTCAGGGGGAGTTACGAGCAGTACTTC
TRBJ2-7 | - | TRBV14 | - | CASSQGFASSYEQYF | TGTGCCAGCAGCCAAGGATTTGCGTCTTCCTACGAGCAGTACTTC
TRBJ1-2 | TRBD1 | TRBV28 | - | CASSFTGGYGYTF | TGTGCCAGCAGTTTCACAGGGGGCTATGGCTACACCTTC
TRBJ1-4 | - | TRBV21-1 | few | CACLPGQNEKLFF | TGTGCCTGCCTTCCGGGACAGAATGAAAAACTGTTTTTT
TRBJ2-1 | - | TRBV19 | - | CASSIVTVKNYNEQFF | TGTGCCAGTAGTATTGTGACTGTCAAGAACTACAATGAGCAGTTCTTC
TRBJ2-7 | TRBD2 | TRBV11-2 | once | CASSFYSGGSSYEQYF | TGTGCCAGCAGCTTTTATAGTGGCGGGAGCTCCTACGAGCAGTACTTC
TRBJ2-1 | - | TRBV27 | - | CASSLDGWAGEQFF | TGTGCCAGCAGTTTAGACGGCTGGGCTGGGGAGCAGTTCTTC
TRBJ2-3 | TRBD2 | TRBV6-5 | - | CASSYIAGLTDTQYF | TGTGCCAGCAGTTACATAGCGGGGCTCACAGATACGCAGTATTTT
TRBJ2-7 | - | TRBV14 | - | CASSQGAGGFYEQYF | TGTGCCAGCAGCCAAGGGGCAGGGGGGTTTTACGAGCAGTACTTC
TRBJ1-1 | TRBD1 | TRBV10-3 | few | CAISESSDRDTEAFF | TGTGCCATCAGTGAATCATCAGACAGGGACACTGAAGCTTTCTTT
TRBJ2-1 | TRBD2 | TRBV14 | - | CASSLLAFSYNEQFF | TGTGCCAGCAGCCTACTAGCGTTTTCCTACAATGAGCAGTTCTTC
TRBJ2-5 | - | TRBV29-1 | - | CSVDWLRDNEETQYF | TGCAGCGTTGATTGGCTCCGGGACAACGAAGAGACCCAGTACTTC
TRBJ2-5 | TRBD1 | TRBV5-1 | - | CASSSQGAGETQYF | TGCGCCAGCAGCTCACAGGGGGCAGGAGAGACCCAGTACTTC
TRBJ1-2 | TRBD1 | TRBV10-3 | - | CAISSSLTGQDDFYGYTF | TGTGCCATCAGTTCAAGTCTTACGGGACAGGACGACTTCTATGGCTACACCTTC
TRBJ1-1 | - | TRBV7-9 | once | CASSPSGEDEAFF | TGTGCCAGCAGCCCTAGTGGGGAGGATGAAGCTTTCTTT
TRBJ2-5 | - | TRBV5-6 | - | CASSLGGGTGDTQYF | TGTGCCAGCAGCTTGGGAGGGGGAACTGGGGATACCCAGTACTTC
TRBJ2-3 | TRBD2 | TRBV5-1 | - | CASSPNQLAGGTDTQYF | TGCGCCAGCAGCCCGAACCAACTAGCGGGGGGCACAGATACGCAGTATTTT
TRBJ2-1 | TRBD2 | TRBV11-2 | - | CASSYQAGGLGNEQFF | TGTGCCAGCAGCTATCAAGCGGGAGGGCTGGGCAATGAGCAGTTCTTC
TRBJ2-3 | TRBD2 | TRBV11-2 | - | CASSPGLAGRTDTQYF | TGTGCCAGCAGCCCGGGACTAGCGGGACGCACAGATACGCAGTATTTT
TRBJ2-7 | TRBD2 | TRBV28 | - | CASSSYASGGPYEQYF | TGTGCCAGCAGTTCCTACGCTAGCGGGGGCCCATACGAGCAGTACTTC
TRBJ2-5 | - | TRBV9 | - | CASSVDPEETQYF | TGTGCCAGCAGCGTAGATCCAGAAGAGACCCAGTACTTC
TRBJ2-1 | - | TRBV7-9 | - | CASSLTHEQFF | TGTGCCAGCAGCTTAACACATGAGCAGTTCTTC
TRBJ1-1 | - | TRBV29-1 | - | CSVETQGFGTEAFF | TGCAGCGTTGAAACTCAGGGGTTCGGAACTGAAGCTTTCTTT
TRBJ2-6 | - | TRBV5-1 | - | CAITGSGANVLTF | TGCGCCATCACAGGGTCTGGGGCCAACGTCCTGACTTTC
TRBJ2-5 | - | TRBV4-1 | - | CASSQGPVQETQYF | TGCGCCAGCAGCCAAGGCCCAGTCCAAGAGACCCAGTACTTC
TRBJ2-1 | - | TRBV15 | once | CATSSPTSFGANEQFF | TGTGCCACCAGCAGCCCCACTAGCTTTGGTGCCAATGAGCAGTTCTTC
TRBJ1-5 | - | TRBV19 | - | CASSILENRVQPQHF | TGTGCCAGTAGTATTCTAGAGAACAGGGTTCAGCCCCAGCATTTT